This T cell receptor (beta chain) was recovered during a study of T and B cells in COVID-19 patients. Turning to the study itself: Peripheral blood came from COVID-19 patients with active infection or after recovery.

Blood genomic DNA input for TRB amplification was 250-500 ng. This clonotype is medium-sized within its sample. The antigen is not known. V shed 4 bases and J shed 10 bases, with 12 bases lying between them. The CDR3 has 12 amino acids. Germline V gene lookup returns CDR1 SGHNT and CDR2 YYREEE (reference sequence). The study, taken as a whole, reports: Patients with COVID-19 reportedly showed strongly skewed T cell receptor beta variable and joining gene usage. There were 2,000 to 3,000 TCR clusters exclusive to the recovered cohort, 31 with low generation probability.

TRB rearrangements were amplified by multiplex PCR with BIOMED2 TRB-A/B primers. TCRdb re-analysed the multiplex PCR reads in MiXCR, keeping a single row per CDR3 protein. The sample lists 8,000 to 8,500 distinct CDR3 sequences, about 30% occurring once. V and J are TRBV5-4 and TRBJ2-1, with D unresolved. Sequencing input: blood. The clonotype was recovered from a human donor with active COVID-19. Written as DNA, the CDR3 is TGTGCCAGCAGCCTAAGGGTCTCCGAGCAGTTCTTC. Its translation: CASSLRVSEQFF.